Following are 4 T cell receptor beta chains from one sample sequenced in a study of early T cells in non-severe SARS-CoV-2 infection. One entry per CDR3 protein, called by TCRdb with MiXCR from the 5' RACE reads. The sample lists 100,000 or so distinct CDR3 sequences; roughly 14% were seen once. Sequenced input: whole blood. These receptors all stem from an adult who was a healthcare worker with PCR-confirmed SARS-CoV-2 infection or an uninfected control (not recorded which).

In its sample, this clonotype was seen a few times. The rearrangement links TRBV2 to TRBJ1-3, with 12 bases fitting TRBD1. Germline trimming cut 11 bases from V and 4 bases from J; bases unmatched to any gene: 3. The CDR3 contains 13 residues. Germline values: CDR1 SNHLY, CDR2 FYNNEI. The CDR3 DNA follows: TGTGCCGGGACAGGGGGCGGCGGAAACACCATATATTTT. It encodes CAGTGGGGNTIYF.

This clonotype was detected ten times or more. The chain uses TRBV28 and TRBJ2-1, with D hard to call. Germline loops: CDR1 MDHEN, CDR2 SYDVKM. V was clipped by 7 bases and J by 8 bases, with 21 bases between them. CDR3 length: 15 amino acids. The CDR3 is CASTAPPPSPDEQFF. CDR3 DNA: TGTGCCAGCACCGCTCCCCCCCCGAGTCCCGATGAGCAGTTCTTC.

This clonotype has only one observation. Here the CDR3 reads CASGLDRWEETQYF. The DNA of the CDR3 is TGTGCCAGCGGCCTGGACAGGTGGGAAGAGACCCAGTACTTC. V usage is TRBV11-1 and J usage is TRBJ2-5; TRBD1 matches 7 bases. The germline V gene encodes CDR1 SGHAT and CDR2 FQDESV (reference sequence). The CDR3 is made up of 14 amino acids. The V and J ends lost 8 bases and 3 bases, in that order; junction bases with no gene match: 9.

By its share, this clonotype is medium-sized (0.01 to 0.1%). This chain connects TRBV6-5 to TRBJ2-6; 9 bases map to TRBD2. The CDR3 sequence is 18 residues long. Germline lookup yields CDR1 MNHEY and CDR2 SVGAGI. V was clipped by 1 base and J by 2 bases; unmatched bases: 6. The CDR3 sequence: CASSYLASGIPGANVLTF. The CDR3 DNA reads as TGTGCCAGCAGTTACTTGGCTAGCGGGATTCCTGGGGCCAACGTCCTGACTTTC.